The 10 T cell receptor beta chains below come from one sample, sequenced in a study of blood T cell repertoires in COVID-19. The data were produced by immunoSEQ multiplex PCR, yet TCRdb's version contains in-frame clones alone and is incomplete. The sample lists some 220,000 clones; approximately 78% were seen once. The sequenced sample consisted of peripheral blood. All receptors derive from a woman between 70 and 85 years old with COVID-19, enrolled during active disease.

The V call is TRBV4-2, the J call TRBJ2-5, with D maybe TRBD1 (8 bases). CDR1 is LGHNA, CDR2 YNFKEQ, per germline. Trimming pared 6 bases from V and 1 base from J, leaving 15 bases between. This CDR3 is built from 15 residues. CDR3 bases: TGTGCCAGCAGAGCGGGACAGGCCCTCCAAGAGACCCAGTACTTC. Translation: CASRAGQALQETQYF.

This chain's CDR3 is CASSESGPGDIYEQYF. DNA of the CDR3: TGCGCCAGCAGTGAGTCGGGACCAGGGGACATCTACGAGCAGTACTTC. The chain couples TRBV10-1 to TRBJ2-7; D may be TRBD1 (6 bases). The CDR3 is 16 residues long. CDR1 and CDR2 from the germline V gene are WNHNN and SYGVQD (reference sequence). V was shortened by 0 bases and J by 3 bases, with 15 bases between the two germline ends.

This chain joins TRBV7-8 and TRBJ2-1; 7 nucleotides align to TRBD1. Germline CDR1 is SGHVS and CDR2 is FQNEAQ. The CDR3 contains 15 residues. With 2 bases clipped from V and 5 bases from J, the junction kept 6 bases outside the gene matches. CDR3 DNA sequence: TGTGCCAGCAGCTTAACCAGGGGGATGAACAATGAGCAGTTCTTC. Translation gives CASSLTRGMNNEQFF. Full variable domain (outside the CDR3, taken from reference TRBV7-8 and TRBJ2-1): GAGVSQSPRYKVAKRGQDVALRCDPISGHVSLFWYQQALGQGPEFLTYFQNEAQLDKSGLPSDRFFAERPEGSVSTLKIQRTQQEDSAVYLCASSLTRGMNNEQFFGPGTRLTVL.

V is TRBV28 and J is TRBJ2-3; 11 bases align to TRBD2. There are 16 residues in the CDR3. The germline gives CDR1 MDHEN, CDR2 SYDVKM. The V and J ends lost 5 bases and 5 bases, in that order; junction bases with no gene match: 9. This chain's CDR3 is CASSARLAGNGDTQYF. The CDR3 DNA sequence: TGTGCCAGCAGTGCGAGACTAGCGGGAAACGGAGATACGCAGTATTTT.

The V call is TRBV7-9, the J call TRBJ1-6, with D uncertain. The CDR3 consists of 12 residues. The V and J ends lost 5 bases and 9 bases respectively, with 8 bases between them. Germline lookup yields CDR1 SEHNR and CDR2 FQNEAQ (reference sequence). The CDR3: CASSLVLSPLHF. The CDR3 DNA is TGTGCCAGCAGCCTAGTTCTTTCACCCCTCCACTTT.

The V and J genes are TRBV5-8 and TRBJ1-4; 8 positions agree with TRBD1. CDR3 length equals 14 residues. Trimming removed 1 base from V and 9 bases from J; junction bases left unmatched: 5. CDR1 is SGHTS, CDR2 YDEGEE, per germline. The CDR3 DNA follows: TGTGCCAGCAGCTTGAGGCAGGGGGCGCAAAAACTGTTTTTT. Translation: CASSLRQGAQKLFF.

The V gene is TRBV7-9, the J gene TRBJ1-1; TRBD1 agrees at 7 bases. Germline CDR1 reads SEHNR; CDR2 reads FQNEAQ (reference sequence). This CDR3 spans 14 amino acids. The V segment lost 8 bases and the J segment 1 base; nucleotides outside the gene matches: 7. In nucleotides, the CDR3 is TGTGCCAGCGGCTCTGGGACAGCGAACACTGAAGCTTTCTTT. Translation: CASGSGTANTEAFF.

The chain uses TRBV28 and TRBJ2-1, with D possibly TRBD1 on 6 matching bases. Trimming removed 10 bases from V and 6 bases from J, with 16 bases in between. The CDR3 runs to 13 residues. Germline V gene sequence: CDR1 MDHEN, CDR2 SYDVKM. The CDR3 nucleotides are TGTGCCATCGTGTCCGGGACATCCAATGAGCAGTTCTTC. Translating it yields CAIVSGTSNEQFF.

Here the CDR3 reads CATSSKDKVTDTEAFF. For the CDR3, the DNA is TGTGCCACCAGCAGTAAAGACAAGGTAACGGACACTGAAGCTTTCTTT. The chain employs TRBV15 and TRBJ1-1; no clear D gene. The CDR3 is 16 residues long. Germline CDR1 LNHNV, CDR2 YYDKDF (reference sequence). V was pared by 3 bases and J by 3 bases, with 17 bases between.

The chain links TRBV10-3 to TRBJ1-4, with a weak D call TRBD1 (6 bases). The V gene lost 3 bases and the J gene lost 5 bases, with 10 bases spanning the gap. Germline assignment: CDR1 ENHRY and CDR2 SYGVKD. The CDR3 runs 14 residues. For the CDR3, the DNA is TGTGCCATCAGTGACAGGGGACCGAATGAAAAACTGTTTTTT. Protein: CAISDRGPNEKLFF.